This T cell receptor (beta chain) is drawn from a study of sequential checkpoint blockade in melanoma. Study context: Patients were randomized 1:1 to nivolumab-then-ipilimumab or ipilimumab-then-nivolumab first-line. Maintenance nivolumab came after either treatment sequence.

Treatment defined: randomized to nivolumab then ipilimumab (arm A) or the reverse (arm B). No patient had prior DNA-damaging chemotherapy. From thawed PBMCs, live CD3+CD8+ cells negative for CD19 and CD56 were sorted. Trimming shortened V by 2 bases and J by 8 bases, and 13 bases separated the two germline ends. Germline CDR1 and CDR2: MNHNY and SVGAGI (reference sequence). CDR3 length: 15 amino acids. Data came from immunoSEQ multiplex PCR; TCRdb stores just in-frame clones and leaves some out. This sample yields about 15,000 clones, of which around 77% are seen a single time; approximately 28% belongs to the top ten.

The chain uses TRBV6-6 and TRBJ1-6; tentative D call: TRBD1 (5 bases). Source: CD8+ T cells sorted from blood (inferred from file names), taken from a patient given nivolumab and ipilimumab in sequence. The receptor was isolated from a human donor with melanoma. As DNA, the CDR3 is TGTGCCAGCAGTTACGGGCAGGGTGAATATTCACCCCTCCACTTT. This translates into CASSYGQGEYSPLHF.